This T cell receptor beta chain stems from a study of blood T cell repertoires in COVID-19. In the study overall: Specimens from acute and convalescent COVID-19 originated in the United States, Italy and Spain. T cells, B-cell-depleted T cells, or PBMCs provided the cDNA or gDNA that served as material.

Authors' data handling: It was from reference gene primer amplification that nucleated cell counts were estimated. Clones were sequenced by immunoSEQ multiplex PCR, and TCRdb holds only the in-frame ones, with some missing. The V and J calls and clone size come from that table; D and trimming were worked out from the DNA. Of roughly 110,000 clones listed, about 85% are singletons. The germline gives CDR1 LNHDA, CDR2 SQIVND (reference sequence). This CDR3 has 15 amino acids. V lost 7 bases, J lost 6 bases, and 8 bases stayed unmatched. This clone occurred a few times. The TCR originated in a man aged 40-55 years with acute or convalescent COVID-19. Sequenced sample: peripheral blood. The gene calls are TRBV19 and TRBJ2-1, with 11 positions matching TRBD1. The CDR3 region has the DNA TGTGCCAGTACCACCGGCGGGACAGGGGGCAATGAGCAGTTCTTC. This encodes CASTTGGTGGNEQFF.